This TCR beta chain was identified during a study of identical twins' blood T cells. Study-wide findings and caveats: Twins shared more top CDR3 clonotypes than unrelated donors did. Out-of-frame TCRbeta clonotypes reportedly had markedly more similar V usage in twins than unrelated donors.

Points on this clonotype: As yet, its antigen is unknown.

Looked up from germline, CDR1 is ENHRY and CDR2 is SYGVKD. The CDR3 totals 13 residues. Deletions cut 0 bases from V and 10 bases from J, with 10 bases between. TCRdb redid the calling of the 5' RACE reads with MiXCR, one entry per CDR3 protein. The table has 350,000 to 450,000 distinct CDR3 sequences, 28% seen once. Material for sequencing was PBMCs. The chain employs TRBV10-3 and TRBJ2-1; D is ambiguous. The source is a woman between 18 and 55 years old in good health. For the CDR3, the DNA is TGTGCCATCAGTGAGTCGGCTAAGCGAGAGCAGTTCTTC. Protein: CAISESAKREQFF.